These T cell receptor beta chains were read from a single sample in a study of T cell responses to AZD1222 COVID-19 vaccine. TCRdb keeps only in-frame clones here, not all; method: immunoSEQ multiplex PCR. In the table there are about 110,000 clones, 90% to 95% of which are singletons. The specimen was peripheral blood, collected on day 0 of AZD1222 vaccination. All receptors come from an adult in good health. The CDR3 runs from the conserved cysteine through the conserved F or W. D genes are given only for firm matches. Where a row states a size, it is once, few, many or the class of an expanded clone; other rows omit it.

>TRBV29-1|-|-|TRBJ1-1
CSVVTTHTEAFF
TGCAGCGTTGTAACTACGCACACTGAAGCTTTCTTT
>TRBV6-5|-|-|TRBJ1-2
CASSYGHGGDYGYTF
TGTGCCAGCAGTTATGGCCACGGGGGGGACTATGGCTACACCTTC
>TRBV18|-|TRBD1|TRBJ2-1
CASSPRDRGGNEQFF
TGTGCCAGCTCACCACGGGACAGGGGGGGCAATGAGCAGTTCTTC
>TRBV5-8|-|-|TRBJ2-2
CASRPGITNTGELFF
TGTGCCAGCAGACCAGGGATAACGAACACCGGGGAGCTGTTTTTT
>TRBV6-5|-|-|TRBJ1-1
CASSRGANTEAFF
TGTGCCAGCAGTCGGGGAGCGAACACTGAAGCTTTCTTT
>TRBV6-5|-|-|TRBJ1-6
CASSITYNSPLHF
TGTGCCAGCAGTATAACCTACAATTCACCCCTCCACTTT
>TRBV13|once|TRBD2|TRBJ2-7
CASSIGTSGSIYEQYF
TGTGCCAGCAGCATTGGGACTAGCGGGAGTATCTACGAGCAGTACTTC
>TRBV7-9|-|-|TRBJ2-1
CASSPRGEPVSYNEQFF
TGTGCCAGCAGCCCGAGGGGGGAACCAGTTTCCTACAATGAGCAGTTCTTC
>TRBV11-2|-|-|TRBJ1-6
CASSSGGFDSPLHF
TGTGCCAGCAGCTCTGGGGGTTTTGATTCACCCCTCCACTTT
>TRBV10-1|-|TRBD1|TRBJ1-6
CASGTELSPLHF
TGCGCCAGCGGGACAGAGCTGTCACCCCTCCACTTT
>TRBV9|-|TRBD1|TRBJ1-5
CASSDGTAINQPQHF
TGTGCCAGCAGCGACGGGACAGCAATCAATCAGCCCCAGCATTTT
>TRBV6-1|-|TRBD1|TRBJ1-1
CASGEATGMNTEAFF
TGTGCCAGCGGCGAAGCGACAGGGATGAACACTGAAGCTTTCTTT
>TRBV6-1|-|-|TRBJ1-2
CASSDTAHGYTF
TGTGCCAGCAGTGACACGGCCCATGGCTACACCTTC
>TRBV5-4|-|TRBD2|TRBJ2-1
CASRAWTSGGYNEQFF
TGTGCCAGCAGGGCCTGGACTAGCGGGGGGTACAATGAGCAGTTCTTC
>TRBV5-4|once|TRBD2|TRBJ2-3
CASSRTSGTEDTQYF
TGTGCCAGCAGCCGGACTAGCGGGACCGAAGATACGCAGTATTTT
>TRBV18|-|-|TRBJ1-5
CASSPASQSNQPQHF
TGTGCCAGCTCACCAGCCAGTCAGAGCAATCAGCCCCAGCATTTT
>TRBV19|-|TRBD1|TRBJ1-2
CASSRQGASYGYTF
TGTGCCAGTAGTAGACAGGGGGCCTCCTATGGCTACACCTTC
>TRBV10-3|-|TRBD1|TRBJ2-1
CAISYGQGADEQFF
TGTGCCATCTCCTACGGACAGGGGGCCGATGAGCAGTTCTTC
>TRBV11-2|-|-|TRBJ2-2
CASSLDQVPGELFF
TGTGCCAGCAGCTTAGACCAAGTCCCCGGGGAGCTGTTTTTT
>TRBV7-9|-|-|TRBJ2-5
CASSLALEETQYF
TGTGCCAGCAGCTTAGCGCTGGAAGAGACCCAGTACTTC
>TRBV7-9|-|-|TRBJ1-4
CASSLRGHEKLFF
TGTGCCAGCAGCCTTCGGGGACATGAAAAACTGTTTTTT
>TRBV2|-|TRBD2|TRBJ2-7
CASRGGLAFEQYF
TGTGCCAGCAGGGGAGGACTAGCGTTCGAGCAGTACTTC
>TRBV29-1|-|-|TRBJ1-1
CSATPPGETEAFF
TGCAGCGCTACGCCCCCTGGGGAGACTGAAGCTTTCTTT
>TRBV30|-|-|TRBJ2-4
CAWSRGRENIQYF
TGTGCCTGGAGTCGGGGTCGAGAAAACATTCAGTACTTC
>TRBV27|-|-|TRBJ1-2
CASSWSGKNYGYTF
TGTGCCAGCAGTTGGTCAGGGAAGAACTATGGCTACACCTTC
>TRBV28|-|TRBD1|TRBJ1-1
CASRPTHRGWAEAFF
TGTGCCAGCAGACCGACTCACAGGGGGTGGGCTGAAGCTTTCTTT
>TRBV2|-|-|TRBJ2-6
CASSGSGANVLTF
TGTGCCAGCAGTGGGTCTGGGGCCAACGTCCTGACTTTC
>TRBV5-5|-|TRBD1|TRBJ2-2
CASSLTGGTGELFF
TGTGCCAGCAGCTTGACAGGGGGCACCGGGGAGCTGTTTTTT
>TRBV2|-|TRBD1|TRBJ1-6
CASSVDRVNSPLHF
TGTGCCAGCAGTGTGGACAGGGTTAATTCACCCCTCCACTTT
>TRBV29-1|-|-|TRBJ1-5
CSVEWKTEAIFIPLNQPQHF
TGCAGCGTTGAGTGGAAGACGGAGGCAATCTTTATCCCCTTGAATCAGCCCCAGCATTTT
>TRBV18|-|TRBD2|TRBJ2-7
CASSPAGGPYEQYF
TGTGCCAGCTCACCCGCGGGGGGGCCCTACGAGCAGTACTTC
>TRBV7-9|-|TRBD2|TRBJ2-2
CASSWSGGATGELFF
TGTGCCAGCAGCTGGAGCGGGGGGGCGACCGGGGAGCTGTTTTTT
>TRBV19|few|-|TRBJ1-4
CASSTWGATNEKLFF
TGTGCCAGTAGTACCTGGGGAGCAACTAATGAAAAACTGTTTTTT
>TRBV11-2|-|-|TRBJ1-2
CASSLEGGYGYTF
TGTGCCAGCAGCTTAGAGGGGGGCTATGGCTACACCTTC
>TRBV4-2|-|-|TRBJ2-5
CASSQSVMETQYF
TGTGCCAGCAGCCAATCCGTGATGGAGACCCAGTACTTC
>TRBV7-2|-|TRBD1|TRBJ2-1
CASSSLLTGSPYNEQFF
TGTGCCAGCAGCTCCCTCCTGACAGGGTCTCCCTACAATGAGCAGTTCTTC
>TRBV19|-|-|TRBJ1-5
CASSKISGRAYQPQHF
TGTGCCAGTAGTAAAATAAGCGGCAGGGCTTATCAGCCCCAGCATTTT
>TRBV2|-|-|TRBJ1-1
CASSGTLRSTEAFF
TGTGCCAGCAGTGGGACACTGCGGAGCACTGAAGCTTTCTTT
>TRBV5-1|-|-|TRBJ2-5
CASSLGAGNQETQYF
TGCGCCAGCAGCTTGGGTGCGGGGAACCAAGAGACCCAGTACTTC
>TRBV5-1|-|TRBD1|TRBJ2-7
CASSLGGQGPDEQYF
TGCGCCAGCAGCTTGGGAGGACAGGGTCCGGACGAGCAGTACTTC
>TRBV7-8|-|-|TRBJ1-2
CASSLLTGAYGYTF
TGTGCCAGCAGCCTCCTAACCGGGGCCTATGGCTACACCTTC
>TRBV12-1|-|-|TRBJ1-2
CASPYGYTF
TGTGCCAGCCCCTATGGCTACACCTTC
>TRBV7-8|-|TRBD1|TRBJ1-1
CASSFTGDTEAFF
TGTGCCAGCAGCTTCACAGGGGACACTGAAGCTTTCTTT
>TRBV19|-|-|TRBJ2-2
CASSSDWGAGELFF
TGTGCCAGTAGTAGCGATTGGGGCGCCGGGGAGCTGTTTTTT
>TRBV30|-|-|TRBJ2-1
CAWSGRGTSRSYNEQFF
TGTGCCTGGAGTGGGCGCGGGACTTCCCGCTCCTACAATGAGCAGTTCTTC
>TRBV6-5|-|TRBD1|TRBJ1-1
CASSPGVSGGAFF
TGTGCCAGCAGTCCTGGGGTCTCAGGGGGGGCTTTCTTT
>TRBV5-1|-|-|TRBJ2-5
CASSLEGSGETQYF
TGCGCCAGCAGCTTGGAGGGGAGCGGGGAGACCCAGTACTTC
>TRBV7-2|-|TRBD1|TRBJ2-1
CASSIQGQGVGEQFF
TGTGCCAGCAGCATTCAGGGACAGGGCGTCGGTGAGCAGTTCTTC
>TRBV5-8|-|-|TRBJ1-1
CASSLASGLPNTEAFF
TGTGCCAGCAGCTTGGCTTCCGGGCTCCCGAACACTGAAGCTTTCTTT
>TRBV19|-|TRBD1|TRBJ2-7
CASSIGRGSYEQYF
TGTGCCAGTAGTATCGGCAGGGGGTCCTACGAGCAGTACTTC
>TRBV15|-|-|TRBJ2-7
CATSREGDPYEQYF
TGTGCCACCAGCAGAGAAGGGGACCCCTACGAGCAGTACTTC
>TRBV5-1|-|TRBD2|TRBJ2-3
CASSFGLARGTDTQYF
TGCGCCAGCAGCTTCGGACTAGCAAGGGGTACAGATACGCAGTATTTT
>TRBV11-2|-|TRBD1|TRBJ1-3
CASSFTGGGNTIYF
TGTGCCAGCAGCTTTACAGGGGGGGGAAACACCATATATTTT
>TRBV6-5|-|-|TRBJ1-2
CASRLDSSYGYTF
TGTGCCAGCAGATTGGACAGCAGCTATGGCTACACCTTC
>TRBV30|once|-|TRBJ2-1
CAWSQTGHNEQFF
TGTGCCTGGAGCCAAACGGGACACAATGAGCAGTTCTTC